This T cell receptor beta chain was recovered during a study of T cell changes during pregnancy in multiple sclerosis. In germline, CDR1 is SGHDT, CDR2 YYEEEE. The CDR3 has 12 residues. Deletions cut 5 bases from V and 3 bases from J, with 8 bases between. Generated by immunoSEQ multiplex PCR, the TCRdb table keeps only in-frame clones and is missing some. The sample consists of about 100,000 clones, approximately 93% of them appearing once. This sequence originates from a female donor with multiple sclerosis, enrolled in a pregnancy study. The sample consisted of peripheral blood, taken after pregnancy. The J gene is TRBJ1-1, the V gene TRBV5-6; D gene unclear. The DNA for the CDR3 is TGTGCCAGCAGTGCCGCGGACACTGAAGCTTTCTTT. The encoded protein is CASSAADTEAFF. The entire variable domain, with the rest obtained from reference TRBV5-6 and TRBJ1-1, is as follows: DAGVTQSPTHLIKTRGQQVTLRCSPKSGHDTVSWYQQALGQGPQFIFQYYEEEERQRGNFPDRFSGHQFPNYSSELNVNALLLGDSALYLCASSAADTEAFFGQGTRLTVV.